Shown below are 32 T cell receptor beta chains from a single sample sequenced in a study of shared clonotypes between healthy human individuals. Data came from immunoSEQ multiplex PCR; TCRdb stores just in-frame clones and leaves some out. Of roughly 1 million clones in the sample, approximately 76% are singletons; the top ten hold approximately 1.5%. Material: memory CD4+ T cells sorted from blood. Subset reported: CD45RA-negative fraction. These TCRs come from a young man in good health.

The chain has TRBV10-3 and TRBJ2-7, with TRBD2 matching 9 bases. Germline lookup yields CDR1 ENHRY and CDR2 SYGVKD. V shed 0 bases, J shed 3 bases, and the junction held 3 bases outside the gene matches. CDR3 size: 15 residues. CDR3 DNA sequence: TGTGCCATCAGTGAGTCCGGGACTAGCCGCTACGAGCAGTACTTC. Translation gives CAISESGTSRYEQYF.

V usage is TRBV5-1 and J usage is TRBJ2-5; 10 bases are shared with TRBD1. CDR3 length equals 15 residues. V was clipped by 4 bases and J by 3 bases; unmatched bases: 6. CDR1 and CDR2 (germline): SGHRS, YFSETQ. CDR3 region: CASSVTGTGEETQYF. The CDR3 DNA follows: TGCGCCAGCAGCGTTACCGGGACAGGGGAAGAGACCCAGTACTTC. The full variable domain, completed using reference TRBV5-1 and TRBJ2-5, is KAGVTQTPRYLIKTRGQQVTLSCSPISGHRSVSWYQQTPGQGLQFLFEYFSETQRNKGNFPGRFSGRQFSNSRSEMNVSTLELGDSALYLCASSVTGTGEETQYFGPGTRLLVL.

This clone was seen just once. Other DNA variants within this sample encode the same CDR3. The DNA of the CDR3 is TGTGCCAGCAGTTTGGGACCGTCCTCCTACGAGCAGTACTTC. Translated, it gives CASSLGPSSYEQYF. The chain combines TRBV6-5 with TRBJ2-7; possibly TRBD1 or TRBD2 for D (5 bases each). CDR3 length: 14 amino acids. V shed 4 bases and J shed 0 bases, with 10 bases lying between them. Germline V gives CDR1 MNHEY, CDR2 SVGAGI.

CDR3 loop: CASSEQSGTDTQYF. The CDR3 bases are TGCGCCAGCAGTGAGCAGTCCGGCACAGATACGCAGTATTTT. The chain has TRBV10-1 and TRBJ2-3; D is undetermined. The germline V gene encodes CDR1 WNHNN and CDR2 SYGVQD (reference sequence). V was trimmed by 2 bases and J by 1 base, leaving 7 bases between them. This CDR3 has 14 amino acids.

This clone has only one observation. The chain combines TRBV19 with TRBJ1-3, with a weak D call TRBD1 (5 bases). Trimming removed 6 bases at V and 0 bases at J, with 12 bases between. CDR1 and CDR2 (germline): LNHDA, SQIVND (reference sequence). The CDR3 totals 15 residues. CDR3 residues: CASRTGLNSGNTIYF. The CDR3 DNA is TGTGCCAGTAGAACGGGACTTAACTCTGGAAACACCATATATTTT.

As for this clone: A far larger clone is one base from this, pointing to a likely read error. The genes are TRBV11-2 and TRBJ2-7; 9 nucleotides line up with TRBD1. The V gene's germline CDR1 is SGHAT and CDR2 FQNNGV. This CDR3 is built from 13 residues. The CDR3: CVSSSDRGGEQYF. DNA of the CDR3: TGTGTCAGCAGCTCGGACAGGGGCGGCGAGCAGTACTTC.

This chain links TRBV6-4 with TRBJ2-2; tentative D call: TRBD2 (5 bases). The V gene's germline CDR1 is MRHNA and CDR2 SNTAGT. Between the trimmed V and J ends, which lost 6 bases and 8 bases, there was a span of 10 bases. CDR3 size: 12 residues. CDR3 bases: TGTGCCAGCAGGGGTATAGCGGGGGAGCTGTTTTTT. Translated, it gives CASRGIAGELFF.

This chain links TRBV5-6 with TRBJ2-5; weak D call: TRBD1 (6 bases). Near its end, the DNA agrees better with TRBJ2-7, so the J call may be wrong. This CDR3 is built from 13 residues. Germline loops: CDR1 SGHDT, CDR2 YYEEEE. CDR3 DNA: TGTGCCAGCAGCTTTTTTGTGGGGGCCGAGCAGTACTTC. It yields the protein CASSFFVGAEQYF.

This CDR3 is CASSPDGGSTHEQYF. DNA of the CDR3: TGTGCCAGCAGCCCGGATGGCGGGAGCACCCACGAGCAGTACTTC. The rearrangement joins TRBV5-4 to TRBJ2-7, with 7 bases that match TRBD2. This CDR3 region has 15 residues. V lost 4 bases and J lost 5; bases outside the gene matches: 12. Germline lookup yields CDR1 SGHNT and CDR2 YYREEE (reference sequence).

In the case of this clone: Other DNA sequences in the same sample also yield this CDR3. V is TRBV5-1 and J is TRBJ1-1; TRBD1 aligns across 7 bases. The CDR3 runs to 15 residues. The trim removed 0 bases at V and 0 bases at J, leaving 2 bases unmatched. CDR1 and CDR2 from the germline V gene are SGHRS and YFSETQ. DNA of the CDR3: TGCGCCAGCAGCTTGGGAGGGACAGTGAACACTGAAGCTTTCTTT. Its translation is CASSLGGTVNTEAFF. The variable domain in full, completed from reference TRBV5-1 and TRBJ1-1, reads KAGVTQTPRYLIKTRGQQVTLSCSPISGHRSVSWYQQTPGQGLQFLFEYFSETQRNKGNFPGRFSGRQFSNSRSEMNVSTLELGDSALYLCASSLGGTVNTEAFFGQGTRLTVV.

V usage is TRBV15 and J usage is TRBJ1-2; perhaps TRBD1 as D (5 bases). Germline lookup yields CDR1 LNHNV and CDR2 YYDKDF (reference sequence). The ends were cut back, 5 bases at V and 3 bases at J, with 19 bases in the middle. The CDR3 spans 16 residues. Here the CDR3 reads CATSDDTRQSYYGYTF. CDR3 sequence (DNA): TGTGCCACCAGCGATGATACGAGACAGTCCTACTATGGCTACACCTTC. The variable domain in full, with the rest retrieved from reference TRBV15 and TRBJ1-2, is DAMVIQNPRYQVTQFGKPVTLSCSQTLNHNVMYWYQQKSSQAPKLLFHYYDKDFNNEADTPDNFQSRRPNTSFCFLDIRSPGLGDTAMYLCATSDDTRQSYYGYTFGSGTRLTVV.

The rearrangement joins TRBV18 to TRBJ2-7; 10 nucleotides line up with TRBD2. The V gene's germline CDR1 is KGHSH and CDR2 LQKENI. With 2 bases clipped from V and 0 bases from J, the junction kept 13 bases outside the gene matches. The CDR3 runs to 19 residues. Here the CDR3 reads CASSPGAAGGPRGSYEQYF. CDR3 DNA: TGTGCCAGCTCACCAGGGGCAGCGGGAGGGCCTAGGGGCTCCTACGAGCAGTACTTC.

The chain links TRBV25-1 to TRBJ1-1; D gene unclear. Germline values: CDR1 MGHDK, CDR2 SYGVNS. With 0 bases removed from V and 0 bases from J, the gap between germline ends came to 8 bases. This CDR3 comprises 15 residues. In DNA form, the CDR3 reads TGTGCCAGCAGTGAATACAATTCCGTGAACACTGAAGCTTTCTTT. Translation: CASSEYNSVNTEAFF.

This rearrangement joins TRBV7-9 to TRBJ1-5; TRBD1 is a possible D gene (6 bases). The germline V and J ends were trimmed by 0 bases and 4 bases, with 19 bases remaining between them. The CDR3 has 18 residues. Germline assignment: CDR1 SEHNR and CDR2 FQNEAQ (reference sequence). The CDR3 region has the DNA TGTGCCAGCAGCTTAGCGGGGGGACTGGACAGTTCAAATCAGCCCCAGCATTTT. Protein: CASSLAGGLDSSNQPQHF.

The table lists this clone with a few counts. The J gene is TRBJ2-2, the V gene TRBV2, with TRBD2 matching over 13 bases. The CDR3 has 16 amino acids. Germline trimming cut 6 bases from V and 7 bases from J; bases unmatched to any gene: 8. Looked up from germline, CDR1 is SNHLY and CDR2 is FYNNEI. The CDR3 bases are TGTGCCAGCAGCCGGACTAGCGGGAGTGGTGGCGGGGAGCTGTTTTTT. This translates into CASSRTSGSGGGELFF.

The V and J genes are TRBV7-9 and TRBJ1-4, with D possibly being TRBD1 (5 bases). CDR3 length: 18 residues. Germline V gene sequence: CDR1 SEHNR, CDR2 FQNEAQ (reference sequence). V was clipped by 0 bases and J by 0 bases, with 14 bases between them. This chain's CDR3 is CASSLARGGRATNEKLFF. CDR3 nucleotides: TGTGCCAGCAGCTTAGCGAGGGGAGGCCGGGCAACTAATGAAAAACTGTTTTTT.

This rearrangement joins TRBV18 to TRBJ2-2; a weak D match, TRBD2 (6 bases). Trimming took 0 bases from V and 8 from J, leaving 16 bases between them. Germline values: CDR1 KGHSH, CDR2 LQKENI. The CDR3 totals 16 residues. In DNA, the CDR3 is TGTGCCAGCTCACCACCGATGGGGGGTCGCGCGGGGGAGCTGTTTTTT. It encodes CASSPPMGGRAGELFF. Full variable domain (missing parts from reference TRBV18 and TRBJ2-2): NAGVMQNPRHLVRRRGQEARLRCSPMKGHSHVYWYRQLPEEGLKFMVYLQKENIIDESGMPKERFSAEFPKEGPSILRIQQVVRGDSAAYFCASSPPMGGRAGELFFGEGSRLTVL.

V usage is TRBV6-6 and J usage is TRBJ1-4, with D possibly being TRBD1 (5 bases). V lost 5 bases to trimming and J lost 0 bases, with 13 bases between them. There are 16 residues in the CDR3. The germline V gene has CDR1 MNHNY and CDR2 SVGAGI (reference sequence). The CDR3: CASSDWTPATNEKLFF. The CDR3 DNA follows: TGTGCCAGCAGTGACTGGACACCTGCAACTAATGAAAAACTGTTTTTT.

This clone has at least ten counts. This clone may be a read error of a much larger clone one base away. Other DNA sequences from this sample encode an identical CDR3 as well. The chain links TRBV7-9 to TRBJ1-6; D unresolved. Trimming pared 3 bases from V and 4 bases from J, leaving 7 bases between. The germline V gene encodes CDR1 SEHNR and CDR2 FQNEAQ (reference sequence). The CDR3 contains 14 residues. The CDR3, as DNA: TGTGCCAGCAGCTTGGAACAGTATAATTCACCCCTCCACTTT. Protein product: CASSLEQYNSPLHF.

As for this clone: At the DNA level, this CDR3 is encoded by other sequences in the same sample as well. The J gene is TRBJ1-2, the V gene TRBV6-5; 7 bases align to TRBD1. The CDR3 consists of 12 residues. V dropped 5 bases and J dropped 6; count of bases not matched to a gene: 3. From germline, CDR1 is MNHEY and CDR2 SVGAGI. CDR3 bases: TGTGCCAGCAGTGACAGGGTGCATGGCTACACCTTC. Translated, it gives CASSDRVHGYTF.

This sequence joins TRBV10-3 and TRBJ2-5, with D possibly TRBD1 on 6 matching bases. TRBJ2-7 explains the end of the DNA better; the J call may be wrong. This CDR3 contains 13 residues. Germline values: CDR1 ENHRY, CDR2 SYGVKD. The CDR3 DNA reads as TGTGCCATCAGTGGGGGGCCCCCCTACGAGCAGTACTTC. It translates to CAISGGPPYEQYF.

For this clone: Within the sample, other DNA sequences also encode this same CDR3. The rearrangement uses TRBV5-1 and TRBJ2-2; 8 bases line up with TRBD1. Germline assignment: CDR1 SGHRS and CDR2 YFSETQ. The junction had 2 bases not matched to a gene; V was cut back by 0 bases and J by 4 bases. This CDR3 is built from 15 residues. CDR3 in amino acids: CASSLEQGGTGELFF. The CDR3 DNA follows: TGCGCCAGCAGCTTGGAACAGGGGGGCACCGGGGAGCTGTTTTTT.

This sequence joins TRBV28 and TRBJ1-2; 11 positions agree with TRBD1. Germline V gene sequence: CDR1 MDHEN, CDR2 SYDVKM. V lost 2 bases and J lost 1; bases outside the gene matches: 3. The CDR3 spans 16 residues. The DNA for the CDR3 is TGTGCCAGCAGTTTAGGACAGGGGGCTTTTAACTATGGCTACACCTTC. Translating it yields CASSLGQGAFNYGYTF.

The chain joins TRBV18 to TRBJ1-2, with D uncertain. There are 14 residues in the CDR3. Germline V CDR1 and CDR2: KGHSH, LQKENI. V dropped 0 bases and J dropped 6 bases, with 11 bases sitting between them. CDR3 nucleotides: TGTGCCAGCTCACCACCAGGGCCCTCGGATGGCTACACCTTC. It codes for CASSPPGPSDGYTF.

The chain links TRBV7-9 to TRBJ2-6, with D perhaps matching TRBD1 or TRBD2 (6 bases each). The V and J ends lost 4 bases and 4 bases respectively, with 11 bases between them. The CDR3 totals 15 residues. The germline V gene encodes CDR1 SEHNR and CDR2 FQNEAQ (reference sequence). DNA for the CDR3: TGTGCCAGCAGCTACCGGGGGCCAGGGGCCAACGTCCTGACTTTC. Encoded protein: CASSYRGPGANVLTF.

This rearrangement joins TRBV19 to TRBJ1-6; D unclear. With 7 bases removed from V and 0 bases from J, the gap between germline ends came to 10 bases. In germline, CDR1 is LNHDA, CDR2 SQIVND (reference sequence). The CDR3 has 15 amino acids. The CDR3 is CASKGSSSYNSPLHF. DNA for the CDR3: TGTGCCAGTAAGGGTTCAAGCTCCTATAATTCACCCCTCCACTTT. The entire variable domain, with the rest obtained from reference TRBV19 and TRBJ1-6, is as follows: DGGITQSPKYLFRKEGQNVTLSCEQNLNHDAMYWYRQDPGQGLRLIYYSQIVNDFQKGDIAEGYSVSREKKESFPLTVTSAQKNPTAFYLCASKGSSSYNSPLHFGNGTRLTVT.

The chain links TRBV20-1 to TRBJ1-1; no definite D call. The ends were cut back, 3 bases at V and 5 bases at J, with 7 bases in the middle. The CDR3 covers 11 residues. Looked up from germline, CDR1 is DFQATT and CDR2 is SNEGSKA (reference sequence). CDR3 in amino acids: CSASVGTEAFF. CDR3 nucleotide sequence: TGCAGTGCTAGTGTGGGGACTGAAGCTTTCTTT.

The chain has TRBV11-2 and TRBJ2-7; TRBD2 matches 10 bases. The length of the CDR3 is 15 residues. From germline, CDR1 is SGHAT and CDR2 FQNNGV. V lost 1 base and J lost 3; bases outside the gene matches: 3. The CDR3 loop reads CASSLGGTSDYEQYF. In DNA form, the CDR3 reads TGTGCCAGCAGCTTAGGGGGGACTAGCGACTACGAGCAGTACTTC.

This chain links TRBV11-3 with TRBJ2-1; 12 bases align to TRBD2. The CDR3 extends over 16 amino acids. CDR1 is SGHNT and CDR2 is YENEEA in the germline V gene. With 5 bases clipped from V and 1 base from J, the junction kept 3 bases outside the gene matches. Here the CDR3 DNA reads TGTGCCAGCAGCCCGGGACTAGCGGGTTCCTACAATGAGCAGTTCTTC. Its translation is CASSPGLAGSYNEQFF.

The V gene is TRBV5-4, the J gene TRBJ1-1; D might be TRBD1 (6 bases). V shed 4 bases and J shed 6 bases, with 22 bases lying between them. The CDR3 is 16 residues long. The germline V gene has CDR1 SGHNT and CDR2 YYREEE (reference sequence). The CDR3 nucleotides are TGTGCCAGCAGCAAAGGACAGAGTAAAGAAGTAGCTGAAGCTTTCTTT. Its translation is CASSKGQSKEVAEAFF.

V gene TRBV7-8 combines with J gene TRBJ2-5; D is undetermined. Germline-derived CDR1 and CDR2 are SGHVS and FQNEAQ. The CDR3 has 16 residues. V was clipped by 1 base and J by 1 base, with 13 bases between them. The CDR3 coding sequence is TGTGCCAGCAGCTTAGGACTGTCGCGGTTCCAAGAGACCCAGTACTTC. Amino acid sequence: CASSLGLSRFQETQYF.

The J gene is TRBJ2-3, the V gene TRBV28, with 13 bases matching TRBD2. The CDR3 loop spans 15 amino acids. The J segment lost 7 bases and the V segment lost 10 bases, leaving 11 bases of the junction unmatched. CDR1 is MDHEN and CDR2 is SYDVKM in the germline V gene. This CDR3 is CATQGLAGSRYTQYF. The DNA of the CDR3 is TGTGCCACACAGGGACTAGCGGGGAGTAGGTATACGCAGTATTTT. The complete variable domain, with remaining parts taken from reference TRBV28 and TRBJ2-3, reads DVKVTQSSRYLVKRTGEKVFLECVQDMDHENMFWYRQDPGLGLRLIYFSYDVKMKEKGDIPEGYSVSREKKERFSLILESASTNQTSMYLCATQGLAGSRYTQYFGPGTRLTVL.